A single sample is the source of the 30 T cell receptor beta chains below, sequenced in a study of identical twins. One entry per CDR3 protein results from TCRdb running MiXCR on the 5' RACE reads. The sample shows hundreds of thousands of distinct CDR3 sequences, less than 7% of them seen only once. Sequenced material: naive T cells sorted from blood. These receptors all stem from a man in his late teens or twenties in good health.

This clonotype was counted at least ten times. This chain uses TRBV4-1 with TRBJ2-1, with D perhaps TRBD2 (6 bases). The germline V and J ends were trimmed by 1 base and 1 base, with 17 bases remaining between them. The CDR3 length is 18 residues. Germline values: CDR1 MGHRA, CDR2 YSYEKL. The chain's CDR3 is CASSQVLTGSSSYNEQFF. The CDR3 DNA is TGCGCCAGCAGCCAAGTACTGACCGGGAGTTCGTCCTACAATGAGCAGTTCTTC.

The V gene is TRBV11-3, the J gene TRBJ2-5, with TRBD2 matching over 7 bases. Germline lookup yields CDR1 SGHNT and CDR2 YENEEA. The CDR3 is 15 amino acids. Trimming cost V 5 bases and J 0 bases; bases outside gene matches: 6. DNA for the CDR3: TGTGCCAGCAGCCCTATGGGGACTAACCAAGAGACCCAGTACTTC. Its translation is CASSPMGTNQETQYF.

This clonotype was counted many times. CDR3 coding DNA: TGTGCCAGCAGTCCTATCGGGACTAGGGTCACAGATACGCAGTATTTT. Translating it yields CASSPIGTRVTDTQYF. V gene TRBV27 combines with J gene TRBJ2-3, with 8 bases that match TRBD2. Per germline, CDR1 MNHEY and CDR2 SMNVEV (reference sequence). V lost 5 bases and J lost 2; bases outside the gene matches: 9. The CDR3 runs to 16 residues.

In this sample, this clonotype turned up a few times. This CDR3 is CASSLVGRTDEAFF. The CDR3, as DNA: TGTGCCAGCAGTTTGGTGGGGAGAACGGATGAAGCTTTCTTT. The rearrangement uses TRBV12-3 or TRBV12-4 and TRBJ1-1; D is unresolved. V was pared by 3 bases and J by 7 bases, with 15 bases between. The CDR3 is 14 amino acids.

This chain connects TRBV10-3 to TRBJ1-3; no reliable D call. V lost 4 bases and J lost 1, with 14 bases in between. Germline lookup yields CDR1 ENHRY and CDR2 SYGVKD. There are 16 residues in the CDR3. The CDR3 DNA follows: TGTGCCATCAGTGCAGCCGAAGGACGGTCTGGAAACACCATATATTTT. It yields the protein CAISAAEGRSGNTIYF.

In this sample, this clonotype turned up a few times. V usage is TRBV19 and J usage is TRBJ2-3, with TRBD2 identical over 7 bases. The CDR3 is 15 residues long. V shed 9 bases, J shed 3 bases, and the junction held 12 bases outside the gene matches. CDR1 LNHDA and CDR2 SQIVND come from the germline V gene (reference sequence). The CDR3 DNA reads TGTGCCAGCCCACCTTCAGCGGGAAATACAGATACGCAGTATTTT. Amino acids: CASPPSAGNTDTQYF.

This sequence joins TRBV13 and TRBJ2-7; 12 bases map to TRBD2. J was trimmed by 5 bases and V by 4 bases; bases with no gene match: 15. CDR1 PRHDT and CDR2 FYEKMQ come from the germline V gene (reference sequence). This CDR3 contains 18 residues. The CDR3 DNA follows: TGTGCCAGCAGCTCTTCCGGGACTAGCGGGCCTCCTACGCACGAGCAGTACTTC. It encodes CASSSSGTSGPPTHEQYF.

This clonotype was seen repeatedly, ten times or more. The chain joins TRBV24-1 to TRBJ2-3, with 7 nucleotides matching TRBD2. Germline loops: CDR1 KGHDR, CDR2 SFDVKD. V was pared by 4 bases and J by 1 base, with 4 bases of the junction left unmatched. CDR3 length: 15 residues. The CDR3, as DNA: TGTGCCACCAGTGACACTAGCGCCGGCACAGATACGCAGTATTTT. Encoded protein: CATSDTSAGTDTQYF.

This clonotype was detected a few times. The rearrangement uses TRBV5-1 and TRBJ2-2, with 8 bases identical to TRBD2. Looked up from germline, CDR1 is SGHRS and CDR2 is YFSETQ. Trimming cost V 0 bases and J 8 bases; bases outside gene matches: 18. The CDR3 sequence is 19 residues long. CDR3 region: CASSLGDRVAGSYPGELFF. In DNA form, the CDR3 reads TGCGCCAGCAGCTTGGGGGACCGTGTAGCGGGATCTTATCCGGGGGAGCTGTTTTTT.

In this sample, this clonotype turned up many times. This chain connects TRBV29-1 to TRBJ2-2; D is ambiguous. Trimming pared 6 bases from V and 6 bases from J, leaving 8 bases between. CDR1 and CDR2 (germline): SQVTM, ANQGSEA. The CDR3 consists of 11 residues. The CDR3 protein is CSVVIAGELFF. Here the CDR3 DNA reads TGCAGCGTCGTAATCGCCGGGGAGCTGTTTTTT.

Comments on this clonotype: A clone one base away is much larger, so this may be a read error. The CDR3 carries no conserved terminal phenylalanine or tryptophan, so it likely arises from a read error. This chain connects TRBV15 to TRBJ2-5; 8 bases match TRBD2. This CDR3 has 14 amino acids. J gave up 4 bases and V 6 bases, and 7 bases lay outside the gene matches. In germline, CDR1 is LNHNV, CDR2 YYDKDF (reference sequence). The CDR3 spells CATSRTSITETQYS. In DNA form, the CDR3 reads TGTGCCACCAGTAGGACTAGCATCACAGAGACCCAGTACTCC.

There are many counts of this clonotype. The CDR3 nucleotides are TGCGCCAGGACAGGGGCAACCTACGAGCAGTACGTC. Its protein is CARTGATYEQYV. The chain uses TRBV5-1 and TRBJ2-7, with TRBD1 identical over 8 bases. CDR3 length equals 12 residues. Germline V CDR1 and CDR2: SGHRS, YFSETQ. J gave up 2 bases and V 8 bases, and 3 bases lay outside the gene matches.

The rearrangement links TRBV12-3 or TRBV12-4 to TRBJ2-5, with 8 bases that match TRBD2. The CDR3 sequence is 18 residues long. With V trimmed by 4 bases and J by 7 bases, 20 bases remained unmatched. The CDR3 DNA reads as TGTGCCAGCAGTTATACAACCAGCGGGAACCCTCGGGGGGGGACCCAGTACTTC. This gives the protein CASSYTTSGNPRGGTQYF.

V usage is TRBV20-1 and J usage is TRBJ2-3; D possibly corresponds to TRBD1 (6 bases). Germline V gene data show CDR1 as DFQATT and CDR2 as SNEGSKA (reference sequence). The CDR3 totals 15 residues. Trimming left V 2 bases short and J 1 base short, with 13 bases between. The CDR3 bases are TGCAGTGCTAGATTCGACAGGTGGGGCACAGATACGCAGTATTTT. As protein: CSARFDRWGTDTQYF.

This clonotype was recorded at least ten times. The chain joins TRBV6-5 to TRBJ2-2; D is unclear. The CDR3 is made up of 16 amino acids. The germline gives CDR1 MNHEY, CDR2 SVGAGI. Trimming cost V 0 bases and J 4 bases, with 12 bases left between them. The CDR3 protein is CASSYSMQRTTGELFF. As DNA, the CDR3 is TGTGCCAGCAGTTACTCGATGCAAAGGACCACCGGGGAGCTGTTTTTT.

This clonotype occurred many times. The V gene is TRBV2, the J gene TRBJ2-5; 8 nucleotides align to TRBD1. Per germline, CDR1 SNHLY and CDR2 FYNNEI. This CDR3 contains 13 residues. The V and J ends lost 8 bases and 4 bases, in that order; junction bases with no gene match: 6. The CDR3 DNA is TGTGCCAGCGGCCGACAGGGGCGAGAGACCCAGTACTTC. Translated, it gives CASGRQGRETQYF.

This clonotype showed up many times. J is TRBJ2-5 and V is TRBV7-2; D remains ambiguous. The V end lost 3 bases, the J end lost 1 base, and 6 bases lay between the germline ends. The CDR3 length is 13 residues. Per germline, CDR1 SGHTA and CDR2 FQGNSA. CDR3 region: CASSLVTQETQYF. The CDR3 nucleotides are TGTGCCAGCAGCTTGGTCACCCAAGAGACCCAGTACTTC.

This clonotype came up a few times. The chain joins TRBV29-1 to TRBJ2-5; 8 bases map to TRBD2. Unmatched junction bases numbered 10, after V lost 2 bases and J lost 2 bases. The germline CDR1 and CDR2 sequences are SQVTM and ANQGSEA. The CDR3 runs to 16 residues. Here the CDR3 reads CSVERTSPSSQETQYF. CDR3 sequence (DNA): TGCAGCGTTGAACGGACTAGCCCAAGCTCTCAAGAGACCCAGTACTTC. Filled out from reference TRBV29-1 and TRBJ2-5, the complete variable domain reads SAVISQKPSRDICQRGTSLTIQCQVDSQVTMMFWYRQQPGQSLTLIATANQGSEATYESGFVIDKFPISRPNLTFSTLTVSNMSPEDSSIYLCSVERTSPSSQETQYFGPGTRLLVL.

The genes are TRBV20-1 and TRBJ1-4; D is ambiguous. This CDR3 is 13 amino acids long. Germline CDR1 DFQATT, CDR2 SNEGSKA (reference sequence). V was trimmed by 2 bases and J by 7 bases, leaving 11 bases between them. The CDR3 DNA sequence: TGCAGTGCTAGATCCCCCCTGGGTGAAAAACTGTTTTTT. Its protein is CSARSPLGEKLFF.

This clonotype was detected many times. The chain employs TRBV7-8 and TRBJ2-1, with 8 bases lining up with TRBD2. The CDR3 has 14 amino acids. The J segment lost 10 bases and the V segment lost 1 base, leaving 6 bases of the junction unmatched. Looked up from germline, CDR1 is SGHVS and CDR2 is FQNEAQ. DNA for the CDR3: TGTGCCAGCAGCTTAGAAGCGGGAGCCCGGGAGCAGTTCTTC. Translating it yields CASSLEAGAREQFF.

The chain employs TRBV27 and TRBJ1-1; 7 nucleotides match TRBD1. The CDR3 sequence is 15 residues long. Germline V gene data show CDR1 as MNHEY and CDR2 as SMNVEV (reference sequence). J gave up 1 base and V 5 bases, and 7 bases lay outside the gene matches. The CDR3 is CASSPRTGKNTEAFF. In DNA, the CDR3 is TGTGCCAGCAGTCCCAGGACAGGCAAGAACACTGAAGCTTTCTTT.

This clonotype was counted at least ten times. The J gene is TRBJ2-1, the V gene TRBV27; D not resolved. V lost 3 bases, J lost 5 bases, and 5 bases lay in between. The CDR3 covers 12 residues. CDR1 and CDR2 from the germline V gene are MNHEY and SMNVEV (reference sequence). The CDR3 DNA reads as TGTGCCAGCAGTTTCCGGGACAATGAGCAGTTCTTC. This sequence encodes CASSFRDNEQFF.

This clonotype was counted at least ten times. This chain uses TRBV10-3 with TRBJ2-3, with TRBD2 identical over 11 bases. The germline gives CDR1 ENHRY, CDR2 SYGVKD. This CDR3 is 16 amino acids long. Trimming removed 5 bases from V and 0 bases from J; junction bases left unmatched: 4. This CDR3 is CAISRLAGTSTDTQYF. The CDR3 coding sequence is TGTGCCATCAGTCGACTAGCGGGGACTAGCACAGATACGCAGTATTTT.

The CDR3 bases are TGTGCCAGCAGTACAAGGGACAGGAACAATGAGCAGTTCTTC. As protein: CASSTRDRNNEQFF. This rearrangement joins TRBV6-1 to TRBJ2-1, with TRBD1 matching 8 bases. Trimming at V came to 5 bases and at J to 5 bases, leaving 5 bases not matched to a gene. CDR1 MNHNS and CDR2 SASEGT come from the germline V gene. The CDR3 loop spans 14 amino acids.

The table lists this clonotype with many counts. J is TRBJ2-2 and V is TRBV6-2 or TRBV6-3; D is uncertain. The CDR3 covers 13 residues. The V gene's germline CDR1 is MNHEY and CDR2 SVGEGT. The ends were cut back, 7 bases at V and 7 bases at J, with 13 bases in the middle. The CDR3 DNA reads as TGTGCCAGCACCAGAGGAACCGTCGGGGAGCTGTTTTTT. Protein sequence: CASTRGTVGELFF.

The genes are TRBV3-1 and TRBJ2-3; a possible D gene is TRBD2 (6 bases). Trimming left V 6 bases short and J 0 bases short, with 10 bases between. From germline, CDR1 is LGHDT and CDR2 YNNKEL (reference sequence). This CDR3 region has 14 residues. The CDR3 nucleotides are TGTGCCAGCAGTGGCGGGACTAGCACAGATACGCAGTATTTT. Translation gives CASSGGTSTDTQYF.

Many counts were recorded for this clonotype. The chain carries TRBV9 and TRBJ2-1; weak D call: TRBD2 (5 bases). This CDR3 has 15 amino acids. V lost 0 bases, J lost 4 bases, and 11 bases lay in between. Germline-derived CDR1 and CDR2 are SGDLS and YYNGEE. The CDR3 sequence: CASSVAAVVYNEQFF. In nucleotides, the CDR3 is TGTGCCAGCAGCGTAGCAGCGGTAGTATACAATGAGCAGTTCTTC.

The chain employs TRBV7-9 and TRBJ1-2, with 7 bases lining up with TRBD1. The length of the CDR3 is 15 residues. In germline, CDR1 is SEHNR, CDR2 FQNEAQ (reference sequence). V lost 0 bases and J lost 0; bases outside the gene matches: 1. In DNA, the CDR3 is TGTGCCAGCAGCTTAGCTGGACAGGCTAACTATGGCTACACCTTC. It is translated as CASSLAGQANYGYTF.

This clonotype was counted ten times or more. V usage is TRBV12-3 or TRBV12-4 and J usage is TRBJ2-3; the D call may be TRBD1 or TRBD2 (5 bases each). This CDR3 spans 14 amino acids. V was shortened by 5 bases and J by 5 bases, with 14 bases between the two germline ends. The CDR3 sequence is CASSQEGPKDTQYF. In DNA form, the CDR3 reads TGTGCCAGCAGTCAAGAGGGACCCAAAGATACGCAGTATTTT.

In the case of this clonotype: Germline and junction disagree at one end, which may indicate a read error. This rearrangement joins TRBV7-9 to TRBJ2-3; weak D call: TRBD2 (5 bases). The CDR3 has 15 amino acids. Germline V gene lookup returns CDR1 SEHNR and CDR2 FQNEAQ (reference sequence). The CDR3 coding sequence is TGTGCCAGCAGCTTATACGTGGGAGTAGAAGATACGCAGAATTTT. It encodes CASSLYVGVEDTQNF.